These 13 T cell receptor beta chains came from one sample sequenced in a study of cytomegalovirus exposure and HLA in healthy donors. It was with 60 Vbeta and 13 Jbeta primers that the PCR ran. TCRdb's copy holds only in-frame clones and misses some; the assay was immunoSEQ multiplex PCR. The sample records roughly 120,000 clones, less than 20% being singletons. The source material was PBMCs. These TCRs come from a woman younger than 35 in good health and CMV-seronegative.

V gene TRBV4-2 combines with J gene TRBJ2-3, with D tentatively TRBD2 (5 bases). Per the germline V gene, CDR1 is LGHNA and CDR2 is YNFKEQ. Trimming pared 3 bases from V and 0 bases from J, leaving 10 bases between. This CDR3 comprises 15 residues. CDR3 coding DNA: TGTGCCAGCAGCCAGCGTCGGGGAAGCACAGATACGCAGTATTTT. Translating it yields CASSQRRGSTDTQYF.

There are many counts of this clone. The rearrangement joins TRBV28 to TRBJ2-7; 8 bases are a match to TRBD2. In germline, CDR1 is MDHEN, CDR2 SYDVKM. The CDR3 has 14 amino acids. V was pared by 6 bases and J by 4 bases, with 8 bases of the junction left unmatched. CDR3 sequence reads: CASRPGTRRYEQYF. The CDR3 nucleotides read TGTGCCAGCAGACCCGGGACTAGAAGGTACGAGCAGTACTTC.

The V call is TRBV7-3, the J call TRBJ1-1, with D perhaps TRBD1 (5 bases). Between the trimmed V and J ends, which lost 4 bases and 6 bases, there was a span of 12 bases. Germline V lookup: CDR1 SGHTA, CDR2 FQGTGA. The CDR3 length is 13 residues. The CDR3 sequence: CASSSTGGAEAFF. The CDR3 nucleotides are TGTGCCAGCAGCTCCACGGGGGGGGCTGAAGCTTTCTTT. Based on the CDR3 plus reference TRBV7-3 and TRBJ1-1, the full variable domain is GAGVSQTPSNKVTEKGKYVELRCDPISGHTALYWYRQSLGQGPEFLIYFQGTGAADDSGLPNDRFFAVRPEGSVSTLKIQRTERGDSAVYLCASSSTGGAEAFFGQGTRLTVV.

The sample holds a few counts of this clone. The CDR3: CAWSWTASTEAFF. As DNA, the CDR3 is TGTGCCTGGAGCTGGACAGCGAGCACTGAAGCTTTCTTT. The chain is built from TRBV30 and TRBJ1-1; D possibly corresponds to TRBD1 (6 bases). V lost 3 bases and J lost 4, with 12 bases in between. The CDR3 spans 13 residues. In germline, CDR1 is GTSNPN, CDR2 SVGIG (reference sequence).

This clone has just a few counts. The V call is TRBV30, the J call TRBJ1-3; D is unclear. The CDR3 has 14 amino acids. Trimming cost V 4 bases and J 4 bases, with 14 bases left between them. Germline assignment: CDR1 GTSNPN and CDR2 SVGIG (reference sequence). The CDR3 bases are TGTGCCTGGAATCCCAGCGCGCCGGGAAACACCATATATTTT. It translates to CAWNPSAPGNTIYF.

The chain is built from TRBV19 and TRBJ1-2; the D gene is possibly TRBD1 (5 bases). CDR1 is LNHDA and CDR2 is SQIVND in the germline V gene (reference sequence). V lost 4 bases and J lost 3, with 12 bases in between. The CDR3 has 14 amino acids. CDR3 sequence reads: CASSRWGMDYGYTF. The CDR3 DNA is TGTGCCAGTAGTAGGTGGGGCATGGACTATGGCTACACCTTC.

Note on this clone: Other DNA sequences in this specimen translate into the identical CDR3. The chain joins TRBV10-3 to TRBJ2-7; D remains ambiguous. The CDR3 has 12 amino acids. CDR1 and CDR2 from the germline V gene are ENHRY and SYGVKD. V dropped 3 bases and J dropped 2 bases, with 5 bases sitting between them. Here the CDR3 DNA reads TGTGCCATCAGTGATGACACCTACGAGCAGTACTTC. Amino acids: CAISDDTYEQYF.

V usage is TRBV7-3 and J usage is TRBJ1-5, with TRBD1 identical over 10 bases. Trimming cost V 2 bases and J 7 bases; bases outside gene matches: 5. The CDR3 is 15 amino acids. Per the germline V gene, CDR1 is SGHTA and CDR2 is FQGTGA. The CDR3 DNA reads TGTGCCAGCAGCTTAGCCGGACAGGGGGTACAGCCCCAGCATTTT. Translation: CASSLAGQGVQPQHF.

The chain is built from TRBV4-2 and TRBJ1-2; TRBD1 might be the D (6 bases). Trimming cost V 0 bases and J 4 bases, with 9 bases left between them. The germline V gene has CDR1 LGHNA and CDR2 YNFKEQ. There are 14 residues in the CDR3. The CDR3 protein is CASSQEVGAYGYTF. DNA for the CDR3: TGTGCCAGCAGCCAAGAGGTGGGGGCCTATGGCTACACCTTC.

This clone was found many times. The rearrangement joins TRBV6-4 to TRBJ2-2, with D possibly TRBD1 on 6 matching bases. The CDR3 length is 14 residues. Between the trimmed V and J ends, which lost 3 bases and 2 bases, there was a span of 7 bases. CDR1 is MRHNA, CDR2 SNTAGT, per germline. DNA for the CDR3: TGTGCCAGCAGTGATGGGACAAACACCGGGGAGCTGTTTTTT. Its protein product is CASSDGTNTGELFF.

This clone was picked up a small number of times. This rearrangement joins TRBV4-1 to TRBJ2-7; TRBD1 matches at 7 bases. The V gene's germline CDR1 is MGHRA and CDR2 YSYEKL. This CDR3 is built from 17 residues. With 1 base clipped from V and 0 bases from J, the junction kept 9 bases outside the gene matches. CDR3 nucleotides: TGCGCCAGCAGCCAAGGTGAACTTGGACAGGACTCCTACGAGCAGTACTTC. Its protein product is CASSQGELGQDSYEQYF.

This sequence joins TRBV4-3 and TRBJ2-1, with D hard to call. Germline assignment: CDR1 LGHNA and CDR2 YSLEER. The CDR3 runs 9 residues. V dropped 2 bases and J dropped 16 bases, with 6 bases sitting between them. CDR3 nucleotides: TGCGCCAGCAGCCAACACAATTTCTTC. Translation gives CASSQHNFF.

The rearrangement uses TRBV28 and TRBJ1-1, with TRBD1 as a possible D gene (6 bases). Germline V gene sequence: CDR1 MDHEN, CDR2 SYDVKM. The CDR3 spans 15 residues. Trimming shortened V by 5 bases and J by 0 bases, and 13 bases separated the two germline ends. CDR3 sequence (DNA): TGTGCCAGCAGTACCGGGGGGCACATGAACACTGAAGCTTTCTTT. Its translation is CASSTGGHMNTEAFF.